Shown below are 32 T cell receptor beta chains from a single sample sequenced in a study of identical twins. A single record per CDR3 protein comes from TCRdb applying MiXCR to the 5' RACE reads. The sample consists of 450,000 to 500,000 distinct CDR3 sequences, around 15% of them appearing once. In addition, the sample was reused for a study of yellow fever vaccine responses in identical twins.

Sequencing used CD4+ T cells sorted from blood. The receptors shown here come from a woman aged 18-35 years in good health.

The chain links TRBV18 to TRBJ2-1, with 8 bases lining up with TRBD1. In germline, CDR1 is KGHSH, CDR2 LQKENI. The CDR3 has 14 amino acids. Trimming took 2 bases from V and 8 from J; bases not matched to a gene: 5. CDR3 protein: CASSPGGQAYEQFF. The DNA of the CDR3 is TGTGCCAGCTCACCAGGGGGACAGGCCTATGAGCAGTTCTTC.

The chain is built from TRBV6-1 and TRBJ2-1; 10 positions match TRBD1. The CDR3 consists of 16 residues. CDR1 is MNHNS and CDR2 is SASEGT in the germline V gene. V shed 6 bases, J shed 4 bases, and the junction held 9 bases outside the gene matches. The CDR3: CASRAQGQGFYNEQFF. CDR3 in DNA: TGTGCCAGCAGGGCCCAGGGACAGGGGTTTTACAATGAGCAGTTCTTC.

This clonotype was seen a handful of times. The chain combines TRBV12-3 or TRBV12-4 with TRBJ2-2; 7 bases fit TRBD2. The CDR3 has 15 residues. Trimming at V came to 5 bases and at J to 5 bases, leaving 8 bases not matched to a gene. This chain's CDR3 is CASSLTGRETGELFF. CDR3 nucleotide sequence: TGTGCCAGCAGTCTAACGGGGCGGGAGACCGGGGAGCTGTTTTTT.

This chain links TRBV20-1 with TRBJ2-7, with 10 positions matching TRBD1. The J segment lost 6 bases and the V segment lost 5 bases, leaving 10 bases of the junction unmatched. CDR3 length equals 14 residues. Germline V lookup: CDR1 DFQATT, CDR2 SNEGSKA (reference sequence). The CDR3 spells CSAPGQGKPGEQYF. Here the CDR3 DNA reads TGCAGTGCTCCGGGACAGGGGAAACCTGGCGAGCAGTACTTC.

Only a few counts were recorded for this clonotype. The J gene is TRBJ2-3, the V gene TRBV6-4; D is perhaps TRBD1 (5 bases). Germline CDR1 MRHNA, CDR2 SNTAGT. The CDR3 has 15 amino acids. V dropped 2 bases and J dropped 1 base, with 10 bases sitting between them. CDR3: CASSDKGYGTDTQYF. In DNA form, the CDR3 reads TGTGCCAGCAGTGACAAGGGGTACGGCACAGATACGCAGTATTTT.

V gene TRBV10-3 combines with J gene TRBJ2-7; 11 bases map to TRBD2. CDR3 length: 16 residues. The trim removed 2 bases at V and 2 bases at J, leaving 5 bases unmatched. Germline assignment: CDR1 ENHRY and CDR2 SYGVKD. In DNA form, the CDR3 reads TGTGCCATCAGTGAGAGACTAGCGGGAACGGCCTACGAGCAGTACTTC. This sequence encodes CAISERLAGTAYEQYF.

About this clonotype itself: The CDR3 ends on some other residue instead of the conserved phenylalanine or tryptophan, so this is likely a read error. V usage is TRBV7-2 and J usage is TRBJ2-1; weak D call: TRBD2 (5 bases). The CDR3 contains 14 residues. Per the germline V gene, CDR1 is SGHTA and CDR2 is FQGNSA. V was trimmed by 5 bases and J by 3 bases, leaving 11 bases between them. The DNA for the CDR3 is TGTGCCAGCAGCCCCGGACTTCACTACAATGAGCAGTTCCTC. It is translated as CASSPGLHYNEQFL.

This clonotype has more than one count but fewer than ten. This chain links TRBV11-3 with TRBJ2-3; 7 nucleotides match TRBD2. CDR3 size: 16 residues. Germline assignment: CDR1 SGHNT and CDR2 YENEEA. Trimming cost V 4 bases and J 2 bases; bases outside gene matches: 9. This chain's CDR3 is CASSSRSGASTDTQYF. CDR3 bases: TGTGCCAGCAGCTCAAGGAGCGGGGCTTCCACAGATACGCAGTATTTT.

This rearrangement joins TRBV2 to TRBJ2-3; 14 bases map to TRBD2. CDR1 SNHLY and CDR2 FYNNEI come from the germline V gene. The ends lost 4 bases at V and 0 bases at J; junction bases unmatched: 21. The CDR3 length is 23 residues. CDR3 amino acids: CASSVGRRQRGLAGGSSTDTQYF. CDR3 in DNA: TGTGCCAGCAGTGTGGGCCGTCGACAACGTGGACTAGCGGGAGGAAGTAGCACAGATACGCAGTATTTT.

This clonotype was seen only a few times. This chain joins TRBV5-1 and TRBJ2-1; TRBD2 might be the D (5 bases). Trimming took 7 bases from V and 5 from J, leaving 16 bases between them. The CDR3 spans 14 residues. Germline loops: CDR1 SGHRS, CDR2 YFSETQ. CDR3 DNA sequence: TGCGCCAGCCGCCCCGAGAGGGTTCACAATGAGCAGTTCTTC. This encodes CASRPERVHNEQFF.

A few counts support this clonotype. This chain links TRBV7-3 with TRBJ1-1; D may be TRBD1 (6 bases). Between the trimmed V and J ends, which lost 4 bases and 1 base, there was a span of 16 bases. The CDR3 totals 16 residues. Germline assignment: CDR1 SGHTA and CDR2 FQGTGA. CDR3 DNA sequence: TGTGCCAGCAGCTGGAGGGGGGGACGGACGAACACTGAAGCTTTCTTT. This codes for CASSWRGGRTNTEAFF.

This clonotype appeared many times. The rearrangement links TRBV2 to TRBJ2-1, with 9 positions matching TRBD2. The CDR3 is 13 residues long. Looked up from germline, CDR1 is SNHLY and CDR2 is FYNNEI. After removal of 4 bases from V and 9 bases from J, the junction contained 4 bases not matched to a gene. The DNA for the CDR3 is TGTGCCAGCAGTGTCGGTAGCGGGGGTGAGCAGTTCTTC. Its translation: CASSVGSGGEQFF.

This clonotype occurred many times. V usage is TRBV20-1 and J usage is TRBJ2-2; 11 bases are shared with TRBD2. V lost 0 bases and J lost 2; bases outside the gene matches: 2. The CDR3 runs to 16 residues. Per germline, CDR1 DFQATT and CDR2 SNEGSKA (reference sequence). CDR3 amino acids: CSARDGTSGNTGELFF. CDR3 coding DNA: TGCAGTGCTAGAGATGGGACTAGCGGAAACACCGGGGAGCTGTTTTTT.

CDR3 DNA: TGTGCCAGCAGTTACAGGGGGCTAGCCTACAATGAGCAGTTCTTC. This sequence encodes CASSYRGLAYNEQFF. The chain links TRBV6-5 to TRBJ2-1; TRBD1 agrees at 7 bases. The germline V gene encodes CDR1 MNHEY and CDR2 SVGAGI. There are 15 residues in the CDR3. J was trimmed by 2 bases and V by 2 bases; bases with no gene match: 3.

This clonotype was counted at least ten times. The chain has TRBV28 and TRBJ1-6; 7 bases are shared with TRBD1. V gave up 4 bases and J gave up 6 bases; unmatched junction bases: 6. CDR3 length equals 15 residues. Germline CDR1 is MDHEN and CDR2 is SYDVKM. CDR3 sequence (DNA): TGTGCCAGCAGTTCTCCGGGACAGCTTAATTCACCCCTCCACTTT. Translated: CASSSPGQLNSPLHF.

A few counts support this clonotype. CDR3 sequence: CASSLFAGAFF. CDR3 nucleotides: TGTGCCAGCAGCTTATTCGCGGGGGCTTTCTTT. The chain joins TRBV7-2 to TRBJ1-1; D is undetermined. Germline assignment: CDR1 SGHTA and CDR2 FQGNSA. V shed 2 bases and J shed 11 bases, with 9 bases lying between them. This CDR3 region has 11 residues.

This clonotype has a handful of counts. The V gene is TRBV5-1, the J gene TRBJ1-2; D is undetermined. CDR1 is SGHRS and CDR2 is YFSETQ in the germline V gene. Trimming took 5 bases from V and 2 from J, leaving 10 bases between them. This CDR3 is built from 13 residues. CDR3 DNA sequence: TGCGCCAGCAGAGTGTCGGGGAACTATGGCTACACCTTC. Its translation is CASRVSGNYGYTF.

The chain is built from TRBV29-1 and TRBJ2-7; D is ambiguous. The CDR3 runs to 14 residues. Germline V gives CDR1 SQVTM, CDR2 ANQGSEA. The V end was cut by 4 bases, the J end by 1 base, with 14 bases between. CDR3: CSVVAGFPSYEQYF. As DNA, the CDR3 is TGCAGCGTTGTTGCAGGTTTCCCTTCCTACGAGCAGTACTTC.

The chain combines TRBV7-2 with TRBJ2-2; TRBD2 aligns across 9 bases. CDR3 size: 16 residues. V was clipped by 1 base and J by 2 bases; unmatched bases: 2. Germline assignment: CDR1 SGHTA and CDR2 FQGNSA. As DNA, the CDR3 is TGTGCCAGCAGCTTAGTTAGCGGGGGAAACACCGGGGAGCTGTTTTTT. It specifies CASSLVSGGNTGELFF.

This clonotype came up a few times. The chain employs TRBV28 and TRBJ1-1; weak D call: TRBD1 (6 bases). This CDR3 region has 15 residues. From germline, CDR1 is MDHEN and CDR2 SYDVKM. The V end was cut by 7 bases, the J end by 2 bases, with 17 bases between. CDR3 coding DNA: TGTGCCAGCAACTCCCCCCAGGGGTCTAACACTGAAGCTTTCTTT. Its translation: CASNSPQGSNTEAFF.

Ten or more counts support this clonotype. This sequence joins TRBV20-1 and TRBJ2-1, with D tentatively TRBD2 (6 bases). Germline V gene data show CDR1 as DFQATT and CDR2 as SNEGSKA (reference sequence). This CDR3 is 12 amino acids long. Trimming removed 3 bases from V and 3 bases from J, with 6 bases in between. The CDR3 DNA sequence: TGCAGTGCTAGCGGGAGCTACAATGAGCAGTTCTTC. Translation: CSASGSYNEQFF.

The sample holds a few counts of this clonotype. The chain uses TRBV7-6 and TRBJ2-7; perhaps TRBD1 as D (6 bases). From germline, CDR1 is SGHVS and CDR2 FNYEAQ. With 7 bases removed from V and 1 base from J, the gap between germline ends came to 20 bases. This CDR3 contains 16 residues. Written as DNA, the CDR3 is TGTGCCAGCACCCTCACTTCAGCAGGGGCGTCCTACGAGCAGTACTTC. This gives the protein CASTLTSAGASYEQYF.

This clonotype was seen a few times. The chain combines TRBV28 with TRBJ2-7; 7 nucleotides align to TRBD1. Germline assignment: CDR1 MDHEN and CDR2 SYDVKM. This CDR3 region has 14 residues. V shed 3 bases and J 4 bases; nucleotides not matched to a gene: 6. The CDR3 sequence: CASSFDRVRYEQYF. The CDR3, as DNA: TGTGCCAGCAGTTTCGACAGGGTGCGATACGAGCAGTACTTC.

This clonotype was counted only a few times. This sequence joins TRBV6-1 and TRBJ2-7; 7 bases are a match to TRBD1. Unmatched junction bases numbered 6, after V lost 6 bases and J lost 1 base. The CDR3 runs to 14 residues. Germline CDR1 and CDR2: MNHNS and SASEGT. The CDR3 nucleotides read TGTGCCAGCAGCCGACCGGGACAGTCCTACGAGCAGTACTTC. It is translated as CASSRPGQSYEQYF.

The gene calls are TRBV20-1 and TRBJ2-3; 10 nucleotides line up with TRBD2. Trimming removed 1 base from V and 0 bases from J; junction bases left unmatched: 4. CDR1 is DFQATT, CDR2 SNEGSKA, per germline (reference sequence). The CDR3 extends over 16 amino acids. The CDR3 DNA reads as TGCAGTGCTAGAGGGAGCGGGAGGGCTAGCACAGATACGCAGTATTTT. Translation gives CSARGSGRASTDTQYF.

This clonotype was observed at least ten times. The rearrangement links TRBV29-1 to TRBJ2-3; D may be TRBD2 (7 bases). Germline lookup yields CDR1 SQVTM and CDR2 ANQGSEA. V dropped 8 bases and J dropped 7 bases, with 19 bases sitting between them. CDR3 length: 13 residues. CDR3 in DNA: TGCAGCTCTGCGGTGGGGGGGCTCCATACGCAGTATTTT. Translated: CSSAVGGLHTQYF.

A few counts support this clonotype. The chain couples TRBV5-6 to TRBJ1-2; D is undetermined. V lost 5 bases to trimming and J lost 0 bases, with 8 bases between them. The germline CDR1 and CDR2 sequences are SGHDT and YYEEEE. The CDR3 runs 13 residues. As DNA, the CDR3 is TGTGCCAGCAGTAAGGGCGCTAACTATGGCTACACCTTC. Encoded protein: CASSKGANYGYTF.

The V and J genes are TRBV5-1 and TRBJ2-1, with 9 bases lining up with TRBD1. V lost 4 bases to trimming and J lost 5 bases; unmatched junction nucleotides: 7. This CDR3 spans 15 amino acids. Germline V gives CDR1 SGHRS, CDR2 YFSETQ. Here the CDR3 reads CASSRGTGRHNEQFF. In DNA form, the CDR3 reads TGCGCCAGCAGCCGCGGGACAGGGCGGCACAATGAGCAGTTCTTC.

This chain joins TRBV15 and TRBJ2-2; 9 bases align to TRBD2. With 7 bases clipped from V and 1 base from J, the junction kept 7 bases outside the gene matches. Germline V CDR1 and CDR2: LNHNV, YYDKDF (reference sequence). This CDR3 contains 16 residues. Here the CDR3 DNA reads TGTGCCACCAAAAGACTAGCGGACTTGAACACCGGGGAGCTGTTTTTT. This gives the protein CATKRLADLNTGELFF. Full variable domain (missing parts from reference TRBV15 and TRBJ2-2): DAMVIQNPRYQVTQFGKPVTLSCSQTLNHNVMYWYQQKSSQAPKLLFHYYDKDFNNEADTPDNFQSRRPNTSFCFLDIRSPGLGDTAMYLCATKRLADLNTGELFFGEGSRLTVL.

The rearrangement uses TRBV28 and TRBJ2-2; 8 bases fit TRBD2. V gave up 3 bases and J gave up 1 base; unmatched junction bases: 4. The CDR3 covers 16 residues. In germline, CDR1 is MDHEN, CDR2 SYDVKM. The CDR3, as DNA: TGTGCCAGCAGTTTGAGCGGGGGCCTGAACACCGGGGAGCTGTTTTTT. Amino acids: CASSLSGGLNTGELFF.

The V call is TRBV7-9, the J call TRBJ1-2; D remains ambiguous. Deletions cut 1 base from V and 6 bases from J, with 12 bases between. This CDR3 comprises 14 residues. Germline V lookup: CDR1 SEHNR, CDR2 FQNEAQ (reference sequence). The CDR3 protein is CASSLVATSDGYTF. DNA for the CDR3: TGTGCCAGCAGCTTAGTGGCGACCTCGGATGGCTACACCTTC.

The sample holds a few counts of this clonotype. The gene calls are TRBV4-2 and TRBJ2-5, with D perhaps assigned TRBD1 or TRBD2 (5 bases each). The V gene's germline CDR1 is LGHNA and CDR2 YNFKEQ. The V end was cut by 2 bases, the J end by 7 bases, with 23 bases between. The CDR3 is 17 amino acids. The CDR3, as DNA: TGTGCCAGCAGCCAATTTTCCGGACAAGGAGGTATAGGGACCCAGTACTTC. Translating gives CASSQFSGQGGIGTQYF.